Listed below are T cell receptor beta chains from one sample, sequenced in a study of blood T cell repertoires in COVID-19. Libraries were prepared by immunoSEQ multiplex PCR; TCRdb keeps only in-frame clonotypes and omits some of them. The repertoire holds about 370,000 clones, roughly 90% seen once, with around 3% in the top ten. The material sequenced was peripheral blood. The receptors come from a woman aged 25 to 39 with COVID-19, enrolled during active disease. Each CDR3 is given without its conserved first and last residue.

V gene	J gene	CDR3 protein
TRBV6-5	TRBJ1-2	ASSYSEAANYGYT
TRBV28	TRBJ1-1	ASSSLTGDITNTEAF
TRBV6-5	TRBJ1-1	ASSPGGGRNTEAF
TRBV6-2/TRBV6-3	TRBJ2-1	ASSYSPTSGRDNEQF
TRBV7-9	TRBJ2-2	ASSLVGRGRIDTGELF
TRBV9	TRBJ2-3	ASSATIAGARFLTDTQY
TRBV3-1/TRBV3-2	TRBJ2-3	ASSPRGTTDTQY
TRBV7-6	TRBJ2-3	ASSSPAGRGTDTQY
TRBV4-2	TRBJ2-5	ASSQGNSASAGVGETQY
TRBV4-1	TRBJ1-6	ASSRETGTPLH
TRBV9	TRBJ2-1	ASSDRPDLASGPNNEQF
TRBV11-2	TRBJ2-5	ASSLSGGLGTETQY
TRBV5-1	TRBJ2-2	ASSPGTSGRRSGELF
TRBV3-1/TRBV3-2	TRBJ1-2	ASSQEATGYT
TRBV11-2	TRBJ2-1	ASSPGQGVPRQF
TRBV19	TRBJ1-5	ASSQGTVTFNQPQH
TRBV5-6	TRBJ1-1	ASSLAWDTGTEAF
TRBV7-6	TRBJ1-3	ASSPDWTVSGNTIY
TRBV13	TRBJ1-2	ASSSADRGRYGYT
TRBV5-5	TRBJ2-7	ASRKDRGPYEQY
TRBV28	TRBJ1-1	ASKSPARGTEAF
TRBV5-1	TRBJ1-2	ASRTGESNYGYT
TRBV6-2/TRBV6-3	TRBJ2-7	ASSTLPYEQY
TRBV28	TRBJ2-3	ASSPPAGGETNTQY
TRBV7-2	TRBJ2-3	ASQDRFGGDTQY
TRBV19	TRBJ1-5	ASHRTDLYSNQPQH
TRBV4-1	TRBJ2-2	ASSQELIGGIWTGELF
TRBV4-3	TRBJ2-3	ASSPGQGSTDTQY
TRBV6-7	TRBJ2-7	ASSYQGPPPQY
TRBV7-7	TRBJ1-3	ASSLDRHSGNTIY
TRBV6-2/TRBV6-3	TRBJ1-4	ASSYSSGAVGEKLF
TRBV24-1	TRBJ2-3	ATSVSGLTDTQY
TRBV27	TRBJ2-5	ASSAGGWDQETQY